This entry lists 17 T cell receptor beta chains sequenced from one sample in a study of lymphopenia after photon versus proton radiotherapy. The method was immunoSEQ multiplex PCR; TCRdb's version includes in-frame clones alone and lacks a portion of them. The data contain 150,000 to 200,000 clones, more than 85% of them singletons. Sequencing was performed on peripheral blood, taken from a patient treated with photon-based radiotherapy. These receptors were collected from a man aged 50-60 years with gastric cancer.

This clone was counted a few times. The gene calls are TRBV19 and TRBJ2-6, with D unclear. Trimming removed 6 bases from V and 2 bases from J, with 5 bases in between. Germline CDR1 LNHDA, CDR2 SQIVND (reference sequence). This CDR3 comprises 13 residues. In nucleotides, the CDR3 is TGTGCCAGTAGCCCCCCTGGGGCCAACGTCCTGACTTTC. Translating gives CASSPPGANVLTF.

This chain joins TRBV9 and TRBJ2-3; TRBD1 matches 7 bases. The germline V gene has CDR1 SGDLS and CDR2 YYNGEE. The CDR3 totals 13 residues. Trimming cost V 3 bases and J 6 bases; bases outside gene matches: 4. The CDR3: CASSGQGEDTQYF. In DNA, the CDR3 is TGTGCCAGCAGCGGACAGGGAGAGGATACGCAGTATTTT.

The chain employs TRBV27 and TRBJ1-1, with D possibly being TRBD1 (6 bases). The V gene's germline CDR1 is MNHEY and CDR2 SMNVEV (reference sequence). V lost 2 bases to trimming and J lost 1 base, with 8 bases between them. This CDR3 contains 14 residues. The CDR3, as DNA: TGTGCCAGCAGTTTAAGAGGGGGGAACACTGAAGCTTTCTTT. Its translation: CASSLRGGNTEAFF.

This chain connects TRBV4-3 to TRBJ2-1, with D perhaps TRBD2 (5 bases). Trimming pared 0 bases from V and 4 bases from J, leaving 10 bases between. The germline V gene has CDR1 LGHNA and CDR2 YSLEER. The CDR3 sequence is 15 residues long. The CDR3 is CASSQDGELYNEQFF. The CDR3 nucleotides are TGCGCCAGCAGCCAAGATGGGGAGCTTTACAATGAGCAGTTCTTC.

Only one count was recorded for this clone. The chain couples TRBV7-9 to TRBJ1-1, with TRBD1 as a possible D gene (5 bases). The ends were cut back, 8 bases at V and 3 bases at J, with 7 bases in the middle. The CDR3 extends over 11 amino acids. The germline V gene has CDR1 SEHNR and CDR2 FQNEAQ (reference sequence). CDR3 protein: CASQGDTEAFF. In DNA form, the CDR3 reads TGTGCCAGCCAGGGAGACACTGAAGCTTTCTTT.

V gene TRBV18 combines with J gene TRBJ2-7; possibly TRBD2 for D (6 bases). Germline V CDR1 and CDR2: KGHSH, LQKENI. This CDR3 spans 15 amino acids. V lost 5 bases and J lost 8, with 22 bases in between. In nucleotides, the CDR3 is TGTGCCAGCTCATCCGGAGGGGATATCTCTACTCAGCAGTACTTC. It translates to CASSSGGDISTQQYF.

The chain is built from TRBV7-2 and TRBJ2-7; possibly TRBD1 or TRBD2 for D (5 bases each). V gave up 2 bases and J gave up 0 bases, with 14 bases separating them. Germline V gives CDR1 SGHTA, CDR2 FQGNSA. The CDR3 runs 16 residues. The CDR3 nucleotides read TGTGCCAGCAGCTTAAGATTTCAGGGAGCCTCCTACGAGCAGTACTTC. It encodes CASSLRFQGASYEQYF.

The chain recombines TRBV10-2 with TRBJ2-7, with a tentative D call TRBD1 (5 bases). CDR3 length: 14 amino acids. Germline V CDR1 and CDR2: WSHSY, SAAADI. V was clipped by 11 bases and J by 3 bases, with 20 bases between them. The CDR3 reads CAVRDSGRRYEQYF. The DNA of the CDR3 is TGCGCCGTCCGCGACAGTGGAAGACGCTACGAGCAGTACTTC.

CDR3 protein: CASPQGDYEQYF. The CDR3 nucleotides are TGCGCCAGCCCCCAGGGAGACTACGAGCAGTACTTC. The rearrangement links TRBV23-1 to TRBJ2-7, with D perhaps being TRBD1 or TRBD2 (5 bases each). TRBV23-1 is an ORF for which the function is uncertain. The CDR3 is made up of 12 amino acids. Trimming cost V 8 bases and J 3 bases, with 11 bases left between them.

The chain uses TRBV11-1 and TRBJ2-7, with D perhaps assigned TRBD1 or TRBD2 (5 bases each). The CDR3 contains 15 residues. V shed 2 bases and J shed 6 bases, with 17 bases lying between them. In germline, CDR1 is SGHAT, CDR2 FQDESV (reference sequence). The CDR3 DNA reads as TGTGCCAGCAGCTTAATCTCCTTTGAGGGGCCCGAGCAGTACTTC. It encodes CASSLISFEGPEQYF.

CDR3 loop: CASSGDRASNQPQHF. CDR3 sequence (DNA): TGTGCCAGCAGTGGAGACAGGGCGAGCAATCAGCCCCAGCATTTT. The rearrangement links TRBV6-1 to TRBJ1-5; TRBD1 matches at 7 bases. V lost 4 bases and J lost 1; bases outside the gene matches: 4. CDR1 is MNHNS and CDR2 is SASEGT in the germline V gene. The CDR3 sequence is 15 residues long.

This clone was counted once. The V gene is TRBV28, the J gene TRBJ1-1, with TRBD1 matching 9 bases. Per germline, CDR1 MDHEN and CDR2 SYDVKM. The V and J ends lost 6 bases and 2 bases, in that order; junction bases with no gene match: 10. CDR3 length equals 16 residues. In DNA form, the CDR3 reads TGTGCCAGCAGCCATTCGGACAGGGGAAAAAACACTGAAGCTTTCTTT. Translation: CASSHSDRGKNTEAFF.

The V gene is TRBV11-2, the J gene TRBJ1-2, with D unclear. In germline, CDR1 is SGHAT, CDR2 FQNNGV. V was pared by 1 base and J by 6 bases, with 9 bases between. The CDR3 is 13 residues long. The CDR3 spells CASSLVFGDGYTF. The CDR3 nucleotides are TGTGCCAGCAGCTTAGTGTTTGGGGATGGCTACACCTTC.

The chain employs TRBV4-2 and TRBJ2-7; TRBD1 is a possible D gene (5 bases). The CDR3 runs to 16 residues. The germline V and J ends were trimmed by 0 bases and 0 bases, with 12 bases remaining between them. The V gene's germline CDR1 is LGHNA and CDR2 YNFKEQ. For the CDR3, the DNA is TGTGCCAGCAGCCAAGATGCAGTCACAGGCTCCTACGAGCAGTACTTC. Residues: CASSQDAVTGSYEQYF.

The chain is built from TRBV28 and TRBJ1-1; 7 nucleotides match TRBD1. This CDR3 has 15 amino acids. Germline CDR1 reads MDHEN; CDR2 reads SYDVKM. The trim removed 3 bases at V and 1 base at J, leaving 5 bases unmatched. The CDR3 DNA sequence: TGTGCCAGCAGTTTTTCCTGGACAGGGAACACTGAAGCTTTCTTT. Its protein product is CASSFSWTGNTEAFF.

This chain connects TRBV5-1 to TRBJ2-6; D ambiguous. The CDR3 consists of 15 residues. Trimming removed 0 bases from V and 0 bases from J, with 4 bases in between. Germline CDR1 and CDR2: SGHRS and YFSETQ. The CDR3 spells CASSLGSSGANVLTF. The DNA of the CDR3 is TGCGCCAGCAGCTTGGGCAGCTCTGGGGCCAACGTCCTGACTTTC.

The V call is TRBV5-1, the J call TRBJ2-1; 7 positions agree with TRBD2. With 4 bases clipped from V and 10 bases from J, the junction kept 11 bases outside the gene matches. Germline assignment: CDR1 SGHRS and CDR2 YFSETQ. The CDR3 covers 14 residues. The chain's CDR3 is CASSRESGGREQFF. Written as DNA, the CDR3 is TGCGCCAGCAGCAGGGAGTCGGGAGGTAGGGAGCAGTTCTTC. Combining the CDR3 with reference TRBV5-1 and TRBJ2-1 gives the whole variable domain KAGVTQTPRYLIKTRGQQVTLSCSPISGHRSVSWYQQTPGQGLQFLFEYFSETQRNKGNFPGRFSGRQFSNSRSEMNVSTLELGDSALYLCASSRESGGREQFFGPGTRLTVL.